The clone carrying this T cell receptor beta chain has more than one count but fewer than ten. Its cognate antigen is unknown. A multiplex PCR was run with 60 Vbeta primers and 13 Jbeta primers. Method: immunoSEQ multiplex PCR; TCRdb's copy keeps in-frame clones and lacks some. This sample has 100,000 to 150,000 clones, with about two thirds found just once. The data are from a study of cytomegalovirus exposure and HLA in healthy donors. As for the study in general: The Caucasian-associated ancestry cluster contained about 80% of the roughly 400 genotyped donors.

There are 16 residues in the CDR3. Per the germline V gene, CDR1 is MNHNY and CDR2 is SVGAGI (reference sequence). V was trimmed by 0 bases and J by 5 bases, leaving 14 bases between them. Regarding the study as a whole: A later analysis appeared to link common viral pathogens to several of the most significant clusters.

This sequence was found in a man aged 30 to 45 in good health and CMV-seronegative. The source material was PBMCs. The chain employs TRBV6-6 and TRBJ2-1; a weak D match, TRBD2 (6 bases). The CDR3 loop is CASSYSTSLGDNEQFF. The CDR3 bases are TGTGCCAGCAGTTACTCGACTAGTTTGGGGGACAATGAGCAGTTCTTC.